This is a list of T cell receptor beta chains from one sample in a study of post-analysis software for immune sequencing data. TCRdb called the PCR reads again in MiXCR, with one record for every CDR3 protein. The sample gives 750,000 to 950,000 distinct CDR3 sequences, 40% to 55% of which show up once; just under 5% is in the top ten. Input material: blood. These receptors all stem from a girl between 10 and 17 years old with multiple sclerosis. CDR3s include the opening cysteine and the closing phenylalanine or tryptophan. Fields, in order: D gene, V gene, clone size, J gene, CDR3 DNA, CDR3 protein. A D gene is named only where the DNA matches it firmly. Expanded clones get a size class; other rows say once, few or many, or leave the size out.

TRBD2,TRBV5-6,-,TRBJ2-5,TGTGCCAGCAGCCGACTAGCGGGGAAGCAAGAGACCCAGTACTTC,CASSRLAGKQETQYF
TRBD2,TRBV7-6,-,TRBJ2-7,TGTGCCGGCAGCTTAGGGGCACTAGCGGCAAGAGGCGAGCAGTACTTC,CAGSLGALAARGEQYF
-,TRBV30,-,TRBJ1-2,TGTGCCTGGAGCCCCGGGGGGGGCTACACCTTC,CAWSPGGGYTF
-,TRBV29-1,-,TRBJ2-7,TGCAGCGCTACAGGGTTTTGGGAGCAGTACTTC,CSATGFWEQYF
-,TRBV20-1,-,TRBJ1-1,TGCAGTGCTAGCCCCATCGACGCTATGAACACTGAAGCTTTCTTT,CSASPIDAMNTEAFF
TRBD2,TRBV20-1,few,TRBJ2-5,TGCAGTGCTATTGGACTAGCGGGAGTTGGCTTCACTGGGACCCAGTACTTC,CSAIGLAGVGFTGTQYF
TRBD1,TRBV20-1,-,TRBJ1-2,TGCAGCGACCAACCGGGACAGGGGAGAAGCTATGGCTACACCTTC,CSDQPGQGRSYGYTF
-,TRBV7-2,-,TRBJ2-7,TGTGCCAGCAGCTTACAAGCTGTCTACGAGCAGTACTTC,CASSLQAVYEQYF
TRBD2,TRBV7-3,few,TRBJ2-3,TGTGCCAGCAGCCCAGGGACTAGCGGGAGTATGAGGTTTGGCACAGATACGCAGTATTTT,CASSPGTSGSMRFGTDTQYF
-,TRBV7-7,-,TRBJ2-7,TGTGCTAGCAGCTCCACCATCCAGGGTGGCGAGCAGTACTTC,CASSSTIQGGEQYF
-,TRBV3-1,-,TRBJ2-3,TGTGCCAGCAGCCAAGGCGTGGGGAACACAGATACGCAGTATTTT,CASSQGVGNTDTQYF
TRBD2,TRBV29-1,-,TRBJ2-1,TGCAGCGGCGCCTTACGACTAGCGGGAGGGCCGGTCTCCTACAATGAGCAGTTCTTC,CSGALRLAGGPVSYNEQFF
-,TRBV20-1,-,TRBJ1-2,TGCAGTGCTCCCCTCCCCCCGGCTGGGTTTAGCTATGGCTACACCTTC,CSAPLPPAGFSYGYTF
TRBD2,TRBV7-6,-,TRBJ2-2,TGTGCCAGCAGCTTAGCCTCCGGGGGGGGCACCGGGGAGCTGTTTTTT,CASSLASGGGTGELFF
-,TRBV27,-,TRBJ2-7,TGTGCCAGCAGTATCGAGAGTAACTCCGAGCAGTACTTC,CASSIESNSEQYF
TRBD2,TRBV7-8,-,TRBJ2-3,TGTGCCAGCAGCCGGGGGGACAGCACAGATACGCAGTATTTT,CASSRGDSTDTQYF
-,TRBV6-5,-,TRBJ1-1,TGTGCCAGCAGTTACGGAATCCAAGCTTTCTTT,CASSYGIQAFF
TRBD1,TRBV27,-,TRBJ2-7,TGTGCCACACGACAGGGCTACGAGCAGTACTTC,CATRQGYEQYF
-,TRBV7-8,-,TRBJ2-5,TGTGCCAGCAGCCGGGGGGCTTACAGGGGAGGGACCCAGTACTTC,CASSRGAYRGGTQYF